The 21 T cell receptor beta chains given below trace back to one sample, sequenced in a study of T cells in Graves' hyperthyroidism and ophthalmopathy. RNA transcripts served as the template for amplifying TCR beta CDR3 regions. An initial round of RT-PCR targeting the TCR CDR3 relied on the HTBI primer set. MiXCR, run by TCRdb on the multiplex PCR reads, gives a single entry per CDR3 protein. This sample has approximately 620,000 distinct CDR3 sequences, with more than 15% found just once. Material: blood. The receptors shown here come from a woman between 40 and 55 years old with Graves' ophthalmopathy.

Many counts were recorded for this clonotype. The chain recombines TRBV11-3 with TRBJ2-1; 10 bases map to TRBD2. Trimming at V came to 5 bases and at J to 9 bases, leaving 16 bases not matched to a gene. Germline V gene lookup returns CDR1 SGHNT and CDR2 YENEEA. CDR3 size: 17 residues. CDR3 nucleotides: TGTGCCAGCAGCCCACGGGGAGGGCTAGCGGGAGTTAGTGAGCAGTTCTTC. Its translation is CASSPRGGLAGVSEQFF. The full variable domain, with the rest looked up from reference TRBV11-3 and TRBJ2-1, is EAGVVQSPRYKIIEKKQPVAFWCNPISGHNTLYWYLQNLGQGPELLIRYENEEAVDDSQLPKDRFSAERLKGVDSTLKIQPAELGDSAVYLCASSPRGGLAGVSEQFFGPGTRLTVL.

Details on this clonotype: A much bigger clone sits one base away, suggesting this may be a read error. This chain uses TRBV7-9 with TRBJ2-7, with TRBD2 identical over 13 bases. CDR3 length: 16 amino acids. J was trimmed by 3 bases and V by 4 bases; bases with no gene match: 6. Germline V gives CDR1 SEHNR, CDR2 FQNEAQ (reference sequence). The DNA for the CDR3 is TGTGCCAGCAGCTCCCCGGGACTAGCGGGATGCTACGAGCAGTACTTC. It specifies CASSSPGLAGCYEQYF.

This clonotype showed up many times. The CDR3 DNA follows: TGCGCCAGCGAAGAGACTAGCGGGAGCGCCGGGGAGCTGTTTTTT. Translation gives CASEETSGSAGELFF. This chain links TRBV5-1 with TRBJ2-2; 12 bases are shared with TRBD2. Germline V CDR1 and CDR2: SGHRS, YFSETQ. V shed 7 bases, J shed 6 bases, and the junction held 7 bases outside the gene matches. The CDR3 length is 15 residues. The complete variable domain, with remaining parts taken from reference TRBV5-1 and TRBJ2-2, reads KAGVTQTPRYLIKTRGQQVTLSCSPISGHRSVSWYQQTPGQGLQFLFEYFSETQRNKGNFPGRFSGRQFSNSRSEMNVSTLELGDSALYLCASEETSGSAGELFFGEGSRLTVL.

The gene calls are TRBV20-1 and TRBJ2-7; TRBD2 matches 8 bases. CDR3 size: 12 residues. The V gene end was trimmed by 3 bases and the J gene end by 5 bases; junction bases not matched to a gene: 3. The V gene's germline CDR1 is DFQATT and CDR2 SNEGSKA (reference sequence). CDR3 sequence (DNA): TGCAGTGCTAGCGGGAGGGCCAACGAGCAGTACTTC. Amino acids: CSASGRANEQYF.

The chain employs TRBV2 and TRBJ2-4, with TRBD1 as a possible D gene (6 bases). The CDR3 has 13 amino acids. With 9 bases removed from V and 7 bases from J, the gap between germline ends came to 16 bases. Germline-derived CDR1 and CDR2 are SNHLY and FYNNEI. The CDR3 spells CASTQGMENIQYF. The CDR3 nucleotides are TGTGCCAGTACACAGGGAATGGAGAACATTCAGTACTTC.

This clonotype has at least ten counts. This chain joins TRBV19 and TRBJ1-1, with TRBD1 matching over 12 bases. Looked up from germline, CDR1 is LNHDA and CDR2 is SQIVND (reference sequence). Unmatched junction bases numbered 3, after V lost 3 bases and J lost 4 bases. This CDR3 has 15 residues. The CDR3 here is CASSIGTGGITEAFF. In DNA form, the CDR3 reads TGTGCCAGTAGTATCGGGACAGGGGGCATCACTGAAGCTTTCTTT. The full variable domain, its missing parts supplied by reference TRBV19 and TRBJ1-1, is DGGITQSPKYLFRKEGQNVTLSCEQNLNHDAMYWYRQDPGQGLRLIYYSQIVNDFQKGDIAEGYSVSREKKESFPLTVTSAQKNPTAFYLCASSIGTGGITEAFFGQGTRLTVV.

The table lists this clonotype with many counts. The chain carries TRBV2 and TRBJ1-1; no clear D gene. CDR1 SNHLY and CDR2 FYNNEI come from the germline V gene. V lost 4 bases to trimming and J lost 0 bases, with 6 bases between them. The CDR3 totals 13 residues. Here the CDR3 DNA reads TGTGCCAGCAGTGTTCTTGTGAACACTGAAGCTTTCTTT. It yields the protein CASSVLVNTEAFF.

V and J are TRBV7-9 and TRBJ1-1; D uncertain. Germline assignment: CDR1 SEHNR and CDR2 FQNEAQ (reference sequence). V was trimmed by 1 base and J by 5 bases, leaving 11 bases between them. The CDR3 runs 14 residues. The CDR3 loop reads CASSLGEIGTEAFF. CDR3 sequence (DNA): TGTGCCAGCAGCTTAGGGGAAATTGGTACTGAAGCTTTCTTT.

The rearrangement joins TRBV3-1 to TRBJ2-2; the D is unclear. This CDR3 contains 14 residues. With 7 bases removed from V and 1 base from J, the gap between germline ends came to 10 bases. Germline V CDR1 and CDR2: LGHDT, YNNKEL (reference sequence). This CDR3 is CASNGLGNTGELFF. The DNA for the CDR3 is TGTGCCAGCAATGGGCTTGGGAACACCGGGGAGCTGTTTTTT.

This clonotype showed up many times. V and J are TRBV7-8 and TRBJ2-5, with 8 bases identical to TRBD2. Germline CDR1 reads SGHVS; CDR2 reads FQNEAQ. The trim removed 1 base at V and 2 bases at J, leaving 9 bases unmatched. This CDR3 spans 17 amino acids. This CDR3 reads CASSLVDRVAGQETQYF. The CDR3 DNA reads TGTGCCAGCAGCTTAGTGGATCGGGTAGCGGGGCAAGAGACCCAGTACTTC. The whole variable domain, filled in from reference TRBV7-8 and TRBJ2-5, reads GAGVSQSPRYKVAKRGQDVALRCDPISGHVSLFWYQQALGQGPEFLTYFQNEAQLDKSGLPSDRFFAERPEGSVSTLKIQRTQQEDSAVYLCASSLVDRVAGQETQYFGPGTRLLVL.

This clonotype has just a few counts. The CDR3 is CASSYWGSPTDTQYF. CDR3 nucleotides: TGTGCCAGCAGTTACTGGGGTTCACCCACAGATACGCAGTATTTT. This chain uses TRBV6-2 or TRBV6-3 with TRBJ2-3; D gene ambiguous. Trimming left V 1 base short and J 2 bases short, with 10 bases between. CDR1 and CDR2 from the germline V gene are MNHEY and SVGEGT. This CDR3 region has 15 residues.

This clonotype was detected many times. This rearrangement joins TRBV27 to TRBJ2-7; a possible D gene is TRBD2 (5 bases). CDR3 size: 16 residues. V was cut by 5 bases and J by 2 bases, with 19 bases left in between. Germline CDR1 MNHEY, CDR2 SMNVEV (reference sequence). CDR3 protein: CASSPLSGRDPYEQYF. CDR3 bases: TGTGCCAGCAGTCCTCTAAGCGGTAGAGACCCCTACGAGCAGTACTTC.

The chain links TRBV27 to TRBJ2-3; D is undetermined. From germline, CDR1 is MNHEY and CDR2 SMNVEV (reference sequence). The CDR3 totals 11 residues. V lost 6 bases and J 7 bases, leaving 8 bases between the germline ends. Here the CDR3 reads CASRNRHTQYF. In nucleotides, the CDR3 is TGTGCCAGCAGGAACCGCCATACGCAGTATTTT.

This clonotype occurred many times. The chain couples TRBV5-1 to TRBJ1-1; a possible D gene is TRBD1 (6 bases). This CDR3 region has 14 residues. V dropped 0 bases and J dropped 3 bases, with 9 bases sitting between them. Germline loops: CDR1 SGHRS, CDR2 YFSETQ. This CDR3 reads CASSLEGEDTEAFF. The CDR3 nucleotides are TGCGCCAGCAGCTTGGAGGGGGAGGACACTGAAGCTTTCTTT.

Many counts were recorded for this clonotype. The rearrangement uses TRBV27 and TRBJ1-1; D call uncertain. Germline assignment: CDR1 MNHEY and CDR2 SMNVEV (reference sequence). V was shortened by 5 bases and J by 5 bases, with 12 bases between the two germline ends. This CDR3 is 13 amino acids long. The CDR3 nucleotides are TGTGCCAGCAGTATGTGGGAGTCGACTGAAGCTTTCTTT. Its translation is CASSMWESTEAFF.

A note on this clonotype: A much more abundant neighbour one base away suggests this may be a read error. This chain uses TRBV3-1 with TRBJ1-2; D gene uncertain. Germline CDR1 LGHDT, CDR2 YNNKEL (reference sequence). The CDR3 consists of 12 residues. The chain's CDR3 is CASSLWSYGYAF. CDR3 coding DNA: TGTGCCAGCAGCCTGTGGTCCTATGGCTACGCCTTC.

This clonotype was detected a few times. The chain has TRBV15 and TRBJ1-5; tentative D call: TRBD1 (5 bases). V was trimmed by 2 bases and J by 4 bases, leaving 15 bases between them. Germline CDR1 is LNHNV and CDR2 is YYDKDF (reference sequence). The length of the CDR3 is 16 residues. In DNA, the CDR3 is TGTGCCACCAGCAGAAGACCGGGACTGGCAAATCAGCCCCAGCATTTT. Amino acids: CATSRRPGLANQPQHF. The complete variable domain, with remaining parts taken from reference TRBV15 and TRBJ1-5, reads DAMVIQNPRYQVTQFGKPVTLSCSQTLNHNVMYWYQQKSSQAPKLLFHYYDKDFNNEADTPDNFQSRRPNTSFCFLDIRSPGLGDTAMYLCATSRRPGLANQPQHFGDGTRLSIL.

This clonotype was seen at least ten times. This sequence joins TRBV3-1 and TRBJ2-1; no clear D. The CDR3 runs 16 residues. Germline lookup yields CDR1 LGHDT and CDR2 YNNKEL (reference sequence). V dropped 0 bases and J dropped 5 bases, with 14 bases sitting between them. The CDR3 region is CASSQERNPPNNEQFF. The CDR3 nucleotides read TGTGCCAGCAGCCAAGAGCGCAATCCTCCTAACAATGAGCAGTTCTTC.

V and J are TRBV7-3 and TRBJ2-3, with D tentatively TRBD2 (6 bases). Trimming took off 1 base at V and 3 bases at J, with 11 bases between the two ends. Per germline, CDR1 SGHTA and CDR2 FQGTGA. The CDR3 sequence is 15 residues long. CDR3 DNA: TGTGCCAGCAGCTTAAATGTGGGGGGAACAGATACGCAGTATTTT. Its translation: CASSLNVGGTDTQYF.

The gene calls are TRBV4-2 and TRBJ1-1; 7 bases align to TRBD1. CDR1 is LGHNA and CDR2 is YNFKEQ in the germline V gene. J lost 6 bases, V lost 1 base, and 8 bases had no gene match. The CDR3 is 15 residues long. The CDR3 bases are TGTGCCAGCAGCCAAGGAGGCCAGGGGGATTCTGAAGCTTTCTTT. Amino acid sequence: CASSQGGQGDSEAFF.

The CDR3 loop reads CASRPQNTGELFF. The CDR3 DNA follows: TGTGCCAGCAGGCCCCAAAACACCGGGGAGCTGTTTTTT. This rearrangement joins TRBV2 to TRBJ2-2, with D unclear. Germline CDR1 SNHLY, CDR2 FYNNEI. This CDR3 region has 13 residues. V lost 6 bases, J lost 2 bases, and 7 bases lay in between.